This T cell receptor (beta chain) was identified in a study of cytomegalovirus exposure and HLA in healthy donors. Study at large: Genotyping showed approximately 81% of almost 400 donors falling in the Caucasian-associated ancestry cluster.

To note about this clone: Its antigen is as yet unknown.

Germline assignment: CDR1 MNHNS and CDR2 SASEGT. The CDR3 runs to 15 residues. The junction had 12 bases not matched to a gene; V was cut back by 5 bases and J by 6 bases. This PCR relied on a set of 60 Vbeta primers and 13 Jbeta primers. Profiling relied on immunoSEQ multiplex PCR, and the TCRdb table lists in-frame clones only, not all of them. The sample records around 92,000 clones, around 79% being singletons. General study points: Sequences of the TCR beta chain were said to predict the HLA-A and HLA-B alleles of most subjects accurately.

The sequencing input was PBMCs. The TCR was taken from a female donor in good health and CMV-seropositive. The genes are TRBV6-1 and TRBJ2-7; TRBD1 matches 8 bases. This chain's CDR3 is CASSQRRQGTGEQYF. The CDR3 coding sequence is TGTGCCAGCAGTCAAAGGCGACAGGGGACCGGCGAGCAGTACTTC.